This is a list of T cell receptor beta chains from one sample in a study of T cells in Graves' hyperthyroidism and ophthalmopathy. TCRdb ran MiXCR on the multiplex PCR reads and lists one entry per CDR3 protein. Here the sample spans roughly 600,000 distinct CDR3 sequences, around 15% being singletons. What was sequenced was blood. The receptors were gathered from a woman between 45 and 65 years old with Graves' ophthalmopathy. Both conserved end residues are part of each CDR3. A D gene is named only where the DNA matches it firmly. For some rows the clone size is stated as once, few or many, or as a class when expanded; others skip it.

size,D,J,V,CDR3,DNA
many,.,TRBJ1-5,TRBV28,CASSLGGPSNQPQHF,TGTGCCAGCAGTTTAGGGGGGCCTAGCAATCAGCCCCAGCATTTT
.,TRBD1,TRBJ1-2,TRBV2,CASSPDREGYGYTF,TGTGCCAGCAGCCCGGACAGGGAGGGCTATGGCTACACCTTC
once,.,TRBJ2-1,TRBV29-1,CSVGGENEQFF,TGCAGCGTTGGCGGGGAGAATGAGCAGTTCTTC
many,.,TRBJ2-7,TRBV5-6,CASSLASGIYEQYF,TGTGCCAGCAGCTTGGCCAGCGGCATTTACGAGCAGTACTTC
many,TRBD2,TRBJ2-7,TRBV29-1,CSVRTSGRYEQYF,TGCAGCGTTAGGACTAGCGGGAGATACGAGCAGTACTTC
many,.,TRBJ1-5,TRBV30,CAWTLGAGQPQHF,TGTGCCTGGACTTTGGGGGCTGGTCAGCCCCAGCATTTT
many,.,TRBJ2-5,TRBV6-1,CASSEYEGTAQYF,TGTGCCAGCAGTGAATATGAGGGGACGGCCCAGTACTTC
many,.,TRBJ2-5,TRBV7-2,CASSLRRGQTQYF,TGTGCCAGCAGCTTAAGAAGGGGACAGACCCAGTACTTC
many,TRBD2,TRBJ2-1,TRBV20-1,CSARLTSGRGNEQFF,TGCAGTGCGCGGCTGACTAGCGGGAGGGGGAATGAGCAGTTCTTC
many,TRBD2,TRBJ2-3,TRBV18,CASSRPGLAGVGDTQYF,TGTGCCAGCTCACGGCCGGGACTAGCGGGTGTTGGAGATACGCAGTATTTT
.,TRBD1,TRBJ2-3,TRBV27,CASSFRTGVAVVSSTDTQYF,TGTGCCAGCAGTTTTCGGACAGGGGTAGCGGTAGTCTCTAGCACAGATACGCAGTATTTT
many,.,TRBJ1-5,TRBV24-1,CATSDFMTAYSNQPQHF,TGTGCCACCAGTGATTTTATGACAGCCTATAGCAATCAGCCCCAGCATTTT
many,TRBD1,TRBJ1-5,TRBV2,CASTERTGDNQPQHF,TGTGCCAGCACCGAACGGACAGGGGACAATCAGCCCCAGCATTTT
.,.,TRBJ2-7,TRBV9,CASSDLDRKQYF,TGTGCCAGCAGTGATTTGGACAGAAAGCAGTACTTC
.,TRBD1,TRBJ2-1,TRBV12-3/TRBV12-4,CASSPGTGAIYNEQFF,TGTGCCAGCAGTCCCGGGACAGGGGCAATCTACAATGAGCAGTTCTTC
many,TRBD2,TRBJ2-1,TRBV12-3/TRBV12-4,CASRTTGTSGRNEQFF,TGTGCCAGCAGGACCACCGGGACTAGCGGGAGGAATGAGCAGTTCTTC
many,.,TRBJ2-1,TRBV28,CASSPRDWGEQFF,TGTGCCAGCAGCCCCAGGGATTGGGGTGAGCAGTTCTTC
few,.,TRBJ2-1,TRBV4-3,CASSQEASGAGYEQFF,TGCGCCAGCAGCCAAGAAGCGTCGGGAGCCGGCTATGAGCAGTTCTTC
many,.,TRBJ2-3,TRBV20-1,CSASPGPPYEDTQYF,TGCAGTGCTAGTCCGGGACCGCCATACGAAGATACGCAGTATTTT
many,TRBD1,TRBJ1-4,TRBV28,CASSQDRRNEKLFF,TGTGCCAGCAGTCAGGACAGGCGGAATGAAAAACTGTTTTTT
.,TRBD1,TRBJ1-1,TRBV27,CASSPSGTGVMEAFF,TGTGCCAGCAGTCCCTCCGGGACAGGAGTGATGGAAGCTTTCTTT
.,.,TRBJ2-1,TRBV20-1,CSASSPSNNEQFF,TGCAGTGCTAGTAGTCCTAGCAACAATGAGCAGTTCTTC
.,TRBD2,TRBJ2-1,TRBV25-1,CASTRGSGRYNEQFF,TGTGCCAGCACCCGGGGGAGCGGGAGGTACAATGAGCAGTTCTTC
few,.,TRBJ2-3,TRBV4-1,CASSQRAVTSTDTQYF,TGCGCCAGCAGCCAACGGGCGGTAACTAGCACAGATACGCAGTATTTT
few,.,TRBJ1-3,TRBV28,CASSLVGISGNTIYF,TGTGCCAGCAGTTTGGTGGGGATCTCTGGAAACACCATATATTTT
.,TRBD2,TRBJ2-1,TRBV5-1,CASSYGTSGLGYNEQFF,TGCGCCAGCAGCTACGGGACTAGCGGGTTGGGGTACAATGAGCAGTTCTTC
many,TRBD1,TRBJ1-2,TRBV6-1,CASKKRQGGYGYTF,TGTGCCAGCAAAAAAAGACAGGGTGGCTATGGCTACACCTTC
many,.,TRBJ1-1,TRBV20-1,CSARELGGTEAFF,TGCAGTGCTAGAGAATTGGGGGGCACTGAAGCTTTCTTT
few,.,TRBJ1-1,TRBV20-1,CSARDSLEGDTEAFF,TGCAGTGCTAGAGATAGTTTGGAGGGGGACACTGAAGCTTTCTTT
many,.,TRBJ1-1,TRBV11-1,CASSLDTGRGTEAFF,TGTGCCAGCAGCTTAGATACAGGACGGGGCACTGAAGCTTTCTTT
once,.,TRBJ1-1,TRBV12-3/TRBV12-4,CASAKGVTEAFF,TGTGCCAGCGCAAAGGGGGTCACTGAAGCTTTCTTT
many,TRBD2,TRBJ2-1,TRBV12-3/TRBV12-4,CASSFPSSGKGNEQFF,TGTGCCAGCAGTTTTCCATCTAGCGGGAAAGGGAATGAGCAGTTCTTC
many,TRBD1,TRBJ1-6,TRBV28,CASSSSGTGRSPLHF,TGTGCCAGCAGTTCCTCCGGGACAGGTAGATCACCCCTCCACTTT
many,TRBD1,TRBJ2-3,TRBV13,CASSGGQAITDTQYF,TGTGCCAGCAGCGGGGGACAGGCAATAACAGATACGCAGTATTTT
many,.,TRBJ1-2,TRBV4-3,CASSQDNGAHYGYTF,TGCGCCAGCAGCCAAGATAATGGGGCACACTATGGCTACACCTTC
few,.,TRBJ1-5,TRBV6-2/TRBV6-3,CASRDSFNQPQHF,TGTGCCAGCAGGGACTCATTCAATCAGCCCCAGCATTTT
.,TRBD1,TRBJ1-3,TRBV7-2,CASSPRGLEGNTIYF,TGTGCCAGCAGCCCCAGGGGGCTGGAAGGAAACACCATATATTTT
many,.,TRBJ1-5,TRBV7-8,CASSLRRPEYSNQPQHF,TGTGCCAGCAGCTTACGCCGTCCGGAATATAGCAATCAGCCCCAGCATTTT
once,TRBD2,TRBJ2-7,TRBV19,CASRATSAKVYEQYF,TGTGCCAGTAGAGCTACTAGCGCGAAGGTCTACGAGCAGTACTTC
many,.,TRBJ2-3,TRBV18,CASSTTGVTDTQYF,TGTGCCAGCTCAACAACAGGAGTCACAGATACGCAGTATTTT
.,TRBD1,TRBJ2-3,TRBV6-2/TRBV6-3,CASTYSVRGQADTQYF,TGTGCCAGCACTTACAGCGTCAGGGGGCAAGCAGATACGCAGTATTTT
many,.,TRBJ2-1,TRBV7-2,CASSLSGYNEQFF,TGTGCCAGCAGCTTGTCAGGGTACAATGAGCAGTTCTTC
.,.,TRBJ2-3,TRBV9,CASSGHFRGGTDTQYF,TGTGCCAGCAGCGGCCATTTTCGGGGAGGCACAGATACGCAGTATTTT
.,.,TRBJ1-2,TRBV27,CASSLFGGPVDYGYTF,TGTGCCAGCAGTTTATTTGGAGGGCCTGTGGACTATGGCTACACCTTC
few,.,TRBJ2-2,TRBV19,CASSLLALGTGELFF,TGTGCCAGTAGTCTTCTAGCGCTCGGCACCGGGGAGCTGTTTTTT
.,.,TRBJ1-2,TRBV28,CASSQGNSNYGYTF,TGTGCCAGCAGCCAAGGGAATTCTAACTATGGCTACACCTTC
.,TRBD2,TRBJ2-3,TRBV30,CAQGTSAFTDTQYF,TGTGCCCAAGGGACTAGCGCCTTCACAGATACGCAGTATTTT